Below are 25 T cell receptor beta chains sequenced from a single sample in a study of T cell responses to AZD1222 COVID-19 vaccine. Assay: immunoSEQ multiplex PCR; the TCRdb copy retains only in-frame clones and omits some. The table has about 140,000 clones, 90% to 95% seen once. Material: peripheral blood, obtained 28 days after the second AZD1222 dose. These receptors were obtained from an adult who received the AZD1222 COVID-19 vaccine.

The chain combines TRBV6-5 with TRBJ1-2; D unclear. Trimming removed 5 bases from V and 7 bases from J, with 8 bases in between. Germline-derived CDR1 and CDR2 are MNHEY and SVGAGI. This CDR3 is built from 11 residues. The DNA for the CDR3 is TGTGCCAGCAGTAACGGGGTTGGCTACACCTTC. It specifies CASSNGVGYTF.

The chain uses TRBV19 and TRBJ1-6, with unresolved D. V lost 5 bases, J lost 0 bases, and 14 bases lay in between. This CDR3 has 17 amino acids. The germline CDR1 and CDR2 sequences are LNHDA and SQIVND (reference sequence). The CDR3 is CASSFGGQHSYNSPLHF. DNA of the CDR3: TGTGCCAGTAGTTTTGGTGGGCAGCACTCCTATAATTCACCCCTCCACTTT.

This chain connects TRBV19 to TRBJ1-5; D not resolved. CDR1 and CDR2 (germline): LNHDA, SQIVND (reference sequence). The CDR3 extends over 15 amino acids. V lost 6 bases, J lost 3 bases, and 15 bases lay in between. The CDR3 DNA sequence: TGTGCCAGTAGAGAGTGGGCAGCCACCAATCAGCCCCAGCATTTT. Encoded protein: CASREWAATNQPQHF.

The chain couples TRBV7-3 to TRBJ1-6, with TRBD1 as a possible D gene (5 bases). Trimming removed 0 bases from V and 7 bases from J, with 10 bases in between. Germline CDR1 SGHTA, CDR2 FQGTGA. The CDR3 length is 15 residues. The CDR3 protein is CASSLTSGGNSPLHF. The CDR3 region has the DNA TGTGCCAGCAGCTTAACCAGCGGGGGGAATTCACCCCTCCACTTT.

This clone was recorded once. The rearrangement links TRBV3-1 (or the pseudogene TRBV3-2) to TRBJ1-5; D is possibly TRBD1 (5 bases). CDR1 LGHDT and CDR2 YNNKEL come from the germline V gene (reference sequence). CDR3 length: 14 residues. The V end lost 0 bases, the J end lost 5 bases, and 8 bases lay between the germline ends. CDR3 DNA: TGTGCCAGCAGCCAAGATATGACAGATCAGCCCCAGCATTTT. It codes for CASSQDMTDQPQHF.

The J gene is TRBJ2-7, the V gene TRBV5-1, with TRBD2 matching over 7 bases. V dropped 4 bases and J dropped 3; count of bases not matched to a gene: 7. The germline CDR1 and CDR2 sequences are SGHRS and YFSETQ. The CDR3 runs to 14 residues. CDR3 sequence (DNA): TGCGCCAGCAGCCTGATAGGGGAGGGCTACGAGCAGTACTTC. It yields the protein CASSLIGEGYEQYF.

J is TRBJ2-3 and V is TRBV10-3; D is uncertain. Deletions cut 7 bases from V and 5 bases from J, with 16 bases between. CDR3 length: 14 amino acids. Germline CDR1 and CDR2: ENHRY and SYGVKD. The CDR3: CAINRLQERDTQYF. CDR3 bases: TGTGCCATCAATCGGCTCCAGGAGAGAGATACGCAGTATTTT.

CDR3 in amino acids: CASSFTSGSTDTQYF. DNA for the CDR3: TGTGCCAGCAGCTTTACTAGCGGTAGCACAGATACGCAGTATTTT. The chain is built from TRBV11-2 and TRBJ2-3; the match to TRBD2 covers 8 bases. Germline V gene data show CDR1 as SGHAT and CDR2 as FQNNGV. This CDR3 is built from 15 residues. J lost 0 bases, V lost 3 bases, and 2 bases had no gene match.

This chain joins TRBV7-9 and TRBJ1-5; no firm D call. CDR1 is SEHNR, CDR2 FQNEAQ, per germline (reference sequence). Trimming cost V 4 bases and J 5 bases, with 6 bases left between them. The CDR3 runs 12 residues. The CDR3 loop reads CASSSNYQPQHF. CDR3 DNA: TGTGCCAGCAGCTCCAACTATCAGCCCCAGCATTTT.

J is TRBJ2-3 and V is TRBV7-8; D is uncertain. Trimming cost V 5 bases and J 6 bases, with 6 bases left between them. The germline gives CDR1 SGHVS, CDR2 FQNEAQ. This CDR3 spans 11 amino acids. CDR3 DNA sequence: TGTGCCAGCAGCCCAAGGGATACGCAGTATTTT. Residues: CASSPRDTQYF.

V and J are TRBV6-2 or TRBV6-3 and TRBJ2-7; 7 bases match TRBD1. CDR1 is MNHEY and CDR2 is SVGEGT in the germline V gene. V lost 6 bases to trimming and J lost 0 bases; unmatched junction nucleotides: 5. The CDR3 covers 14 residues. In nucleotides, the CDR3 is TGTGCCAGCAGCCCCGGGACAGCCTCCTACGAGCAGTACTTC. Its translation is CASSPGTASYEQYF.

This clone was recorded only once. The V gene is TRBV5-1, the J gene TRBJ2-1; D is unresolved. This CDR3 contains 13 residues. The V gene's germline CDR1 is SGHRS and CDR2 YFSETQ. Trimming removed 7 bases at V and 9 bases at J, with 17 bases between. The CDR3: CASGELSLGEQFF. In nucleotides, the CDR3 is TGCGCCAGCGGTGAACTTTCCCTAGGTGAGCAGTTCTTC.

This clone was counted a single time. This rearrangement joins TRBV2 to TRBJ2-7; D is undetermined. This CDR3 is 13 amino acids long. The ends were cut back, 5 bases at V and 5 bases at J, with 13 bases in the middle. The germline V gene encodes CDR1 SNHLY and CDR2 FYNNEI. CDR3 coding DNA: TGTGCCAGCAGTACTAATGAAGGGAACGAGCAGTACTTC. Encoded protein: CASSTNEGNEQYF.

The CDR3 DNA sequence: TGTGCCAGCAGCTTGTCCGGGGGTGGATCACCCCTCCACTTT. Translation: CASSLSGGGSPLHF. The chain employs TRBV7-6 and TRBJ1-6; a weak D match, TRBD1 (5 bases). Germline CDR1 reads SGHVS; CDR2 reads FNYEAQ. The CDR3 runs to 14 residues. V gave up 3 bases and J gave up 10 bases, with 13 bases separating them. The full variable domain, its missing parts supplied by reference TRBV7-6 and TRBJ1-6, is GAGVSQSPRYKVTKRGQDVALRCDPISGHVSLYWYRQALGQGPEFLTYFNYEAQQDKSGLPNDRFSAERPEGSISTLTIQRTEQRDSAMYRCASSLSGGGSPLHFGNGTRLTVT.

The chain carries TRBV5-4 and TRBJ1-4; possible D gene TRBD1, 5 bases. This CDR3 has 14 amino acids. Trimming pared 4 bases from V and 4 bases from J, leaving 11 bases between. Germline V gene data show CDR1 as SGHNT and CDR2 as YYREEE (reference sequence). The CDR3 region is CASSTGTINEKLFF. The DNA of the CDR3 is TGTGCCAGCAGCACCGGGACGATTAATGAAAAACTGTTTTTT.

The chain carries TRBV16 and TRBJ1-2; D unclear. V lost 3 bases and J lost 3, with 11 bases in between. The CDR3 is 14 residues long. Germline loops: CDR1 KGHSY, CDR2 FQNENV. Here the CDR3 reads CASSQRAMDYGYTF. The DNA of the CDR3 is TGTGCCAGCAGCCAGCGGGCGATGGACTATGGCTACACCTTC.

V is TRBV15 and J is TRBJ2-3, with unresolved D. Germline V gives CDR1 LNHNV, CDR2 YYDKDF (reference sequence). V lost 0 bases, J lost 3 bases, and 10 bases lay in between. CDR3 length: 15 amino acids. The CDR3 loop reads CATSRDQVATDTQYF. DNA for the CDR3: TGTGCCACCAGCAGAGATCAGGTCGCGACAGATACGCAGTATTTT.

The chain couples TRBV20-1 to TRBJ1-2, with D possibly matching TRBD1 (6 bases). Germline V gene lookup returns CDR1 DFQATT and CDR2 SNEGSKA (reference sequence). V gave up 3 bases and J gave up 2 bases, with 10 bases separating them. This CDR3 contains 13 residues. The CDR3 sequence is CSASDDRNYGYTF. The CDR3 DNA reads TGCAGTGCTAGTGACGACAGGAACTATGGCTACACCTTC.

V and J are TRBV21-1 and TRBJ2-1; the listed D gene, TRBD1, was not tested against the DNA. TRBV21-1 corresponds to a pseudogene. The CDR3 spans 18 residues. The CDR3 nucleotides are TGTGCCAGCAGCTACCCGGCAATTGGGGCACACTCCTACAATGAGCAGTTCTTC. Its protein is CASSYPAIGAHSYNEQFF.

The chain couples TRBV10-3 to TRBJ2-1; TRBD2 matches 7 bases. This CDR3 is 16 amino acids long. The ends lost 6 bases at V and 4 bases at J; junction bases unmatched: 12. Germline V gives CDR1 ENHRY, CDR2 SYGVKD. CDR3 nucleotides: TGTGCCATCAGAACGGGGGGAACCTTGGATTACAATGAGCAGTTCTTC. Its translation is CAIRTGGTLDYNEQFF.

The CDR3 is CASSWDRQTENYGYTF. CDR3 bases: TGTGCCAGCAGCTGGGATAGACAAACCGAGAACTATGGCTACACCTTC. The rearrangement joins TRBV5-6 to TRBJ1-2; D unresolved. The CDR3 consists of 16 residues. V was clipped by 3 bases and J by 2 bases, with 17 bases between them. Germline V gives CDR1 SGHDT, CDR2 YYEEEE.

CDR3 nucleotide sequence: TGTGCCAGCAGCCAGGATATGGACCGTTTGGGCTACACCTTC. Residues: CASSQDMDRLGYTF. This chain uses TRBV3-1 (or the pseudogene TRBV3-2) with TRBJ1-2, with no clear D. There are 14 residues in the CDR3. Trimming cost V 3 bases and J 8 bases, with 16 bases left between them. CDR1 is LGHDT, CDR2 YNNKEL, per germline (reference sequence).

This clone was found once. The V gene is TRBV11-2, the J gene TRBJ1-1; 7 bases are shared with TRBD1. This CDR3 has 12 residues. Unmatched junction bases numbered 2, after V lost 4 bases and J lost 6 bases. Germline assignment: CDR1 SGHAT and CDR2 FQNNGV. CDR3 sequence: CASSSGTAEAFF. In DNA, the CDR3 is TGTGCCAGCAGCTCCGGGACAGCTGAAGCTTTCTTT.

The CDR3, as DNA: TGTGCCACCACCGGTTCAGGGACGAATCAAGAGACCCAGTACTTC. It specifies CATTGSGTNQETQYF. V usage is TRBV24-1 and J usage is TRBJ2-5; D could derive from TRBD1 or TRBD2 (5 bases each). Germline CDR1 and CDR2: KGHDR and SFDVKD. The CDR3 has 15 residues. V was shortened by 8 bases and J by 2 bases, with 17 bases between the two germline ends.

CDR3 bases: TGTGCCAGTGGCGCTTCGGAGGGTGGGAACACTGAAGCTTTCTTT. This codes for CASGASEGGNTEAFF. The chain employs TRBV6-5 and TRBJ1-1; D remains unclear. Germline loops: CDR1 MNHEY, CDR2 SVGAGI. The CDR3 contains 15 residues. V was shortened by 9 bases and J by 1 base, with 18 bases between the two germline ends.